This TCR beta chain was documented in a study of blood T cells in healthy people across ages. Looking at the study overall: In model experiments, template switching was able to capture about one barcoded beta molecule for every two T cells that were present. Regarding the study as a whole: Estimated diversity that came from one million T cells was considered an underestimate.

Combining a sample-barcoded 5' primer with a J-beta primer mix, a second PCR ran for about 7 to 12 cycles. TCRdb redid the calling of the 5' RACE reads with MiXCR, one entry per CDR3 protein. The profile shows some 1.8 million distinct CDR3 sequences, roughly two fifths of them singletons. Germline values: CDR1 MNHNS, CDR2 SASEGT. The CDR3 loop spans 13 amino acids. Trimming took off 10 bases at V and 3 bases at J, with 15 bases between the two ends. Points on this clonotype: Its cognate antigen is unknown.

The sequenced sample consisted of blood. The clonotype comes from a human donor in good health. V and J are TRBV6-1 and TRBJ1-1; no reliable D call. The CDR3 spells CATQLTSDTEAFF. The CDR3 nucleotides read TGTGCCACCCAGCTAACCTCGGACACTGAAGCTTTCTTT.